These T cell receptor beta chains were read from a single sample in a study of beta chain features in type 1 diabetes. TCRdb keeps only in-frame clones here, not all; method: immunoSEQ multiplex PCR. Of about 220,000 clones in the sample, approximately 10% are singletons; the top ten hold 1% to 1.5%. Sequenced input: central memory CD4+ T cells from blood. These receptors all stem from a man between 18 and 29 years old in good health. Each CDR3 is given with its conserved first and last residue. The D gene is left open where the match is weak. Size values are once, few and many counts, or a class for expanded clones, and some rows have none.

j_gene: TRBJ1-2
v_gene: TRBV4-1
abundance: few
d_gene: NA
CDR3nt: TGCGCCAGCAGCCAAACAGGGTTCTTGGGCTATGGCTACACCTTC
CDR3aa: CASSQTGFLGYGYTF

j_gene: TRBJ1-4
v_gene: TRBV4-2
abundance: few
d_gene: NA
CDR3nt: TGTGCCAGCAGCCAAGATGCCCCGCTGGGAAGCGGAGGCATGCGGGATGAAAAACTGTTTTTT
CDR3aa: CASSQDAPLGSGGMRDEKLFF

j_gene: TRBJ2-3
v_gene: TRBV7-8
abundance: NA
d_gene: NA
CDR3nt: TGTGCCAGCAGCCCTGGACGGAGGACAGATACGCAGTATTTT
CDR3aa: CASSPGRRTDTQYF

j_gene: TRBJ2-5
v_gene: TRBV7-2
abundance: many
d_gene: NA
CDR3nt: TGTGCCAGCAGCTCGCAGGGGGGTCAAGAGACCCAGTACTTC
CDR3aa: CASSSQGGQETQYF

j_gene: TRBJ2-2
v_gene: TRBV7-8
abundance: NA
d_gene: NA
CDR3nt: TGTGCCAGCATTCCCTCCCTCAGGGAGAACACCGGGGAGCTGTTTTTT
CDR3aa: CASIPSLRENTGELFF

j_gene: TRBJ1-1
v_gene: TRBV7-9
abundance: NA
d_gene: NA
CDR3nt: TGTGCCAGCAGCTTAACGGGAGGCACTGAAGCTTTCTTT
CDR3aa: CASSLTGGTEAFF

j_gene: TRBJ2-1
v_gene: TRBV5-1
abundance: NA
d_gene: NA
CDR3nt: TGCGCCAGCAGCTTGGTCGCGACTAGCTACAATGAGCAGTTCTTC
CDR3aa: CASSLVATSYNEQFF

j_gene: TRBJ2-5
v_gene: TRBV19
abundance: NA
d_gene: NA
CDR3nt: TGTGCCAGTAGTACCTCATCGACAGGAGGGGAGACCCAGTACTTC
CDR3aa: CASSTSSTGGETQYF

j_gene: TRBJ2-1
v_gene: TRBV5-1
abundance: few
d_gene: NA
CDR3nt: TGCGCCAGCAGCTTGTGGGGGAGCAATGAGCAGTTCTTC
CDR3aa: CASSLWGSNEQFF

j_gene: TRBJ2-1
v_gene: TRBV29-1
abundance: NA
d_gene: TRBD2
CDR3nt: TGCAGCGTTTCTAGCGGGAGCAAGGTTAATGAGCAGTTCTTC
CDR3aa: CSVSSGSKVNEQFF

j_gene: TRBJ2-1
v_gene: TRBV29-1
abundance: NA
d_gene: NA
CDR3nt: TGCAGCGCCCAGGGAGACTCCCTTCACTCCTACAATGAGCAGTTCTTC
CDR3aa: CSAQGDSLHSYNEQFF

j_gene: TRBJ2-3
v_gene: TRBV5-6
abundance: many
d_gene: NA
CDR3nt: TGTGCCAGCAGCTTGGTGACCACAGATACGCAGTATTTT
CDR3aa: CASSLVTTDTQYF

j_gene: TRBJ2-6
v_gene: TRBV23-1
abundance: NA
d_gene: NA
CDR3nt: TGCGCCAGCAGGGGGACCGATACAGGGGAGGGTGGGGCCAACGTCCTGACTTTC
CDR3aa: CASRGTDTGEGGANVLTF

j_gene: TRBJ1-4
v_gene: TRBV5-6
abundance: many
d_gene: NA
CDR3nt: TGTGCCAGCAGCTCCCGGGACGGGAATGAAAAACTGTTTTTT
CDR3aa: CASSSRDGNEKLFF

j_gene: TRBJ2-2
v_gene: TRBV6-1
abundance: few
d_gene: TRBD1
CDR3nt: TGTGCCAGCAGTGGGACAGGGGGAGTCCGGGAGCTGTTTTTT
CDR3aa: CASSGTGGVRELFF

j_gene: TRBJ2-1
v_gene: TRBV11-2
abundance: few
d_gene: NA
CDR3nt: TGTGCCAGCAGCGGGGCGACCAATTCCTACAATGAGCAGTTCTTC
CDR3aa: CASSGATNSYNEQFF

j_gene: TRBJ2-1
v_gene: TRBV28
abundance: many
d_gene: NA
CDR3nt: TGTGCCAGCAGTTTAAGTGACAGATCGAAGTTCTTC
CDR3aa: CASSLSDRSKFF

j_gene: TRBJ2-1
v_gene: TRBV7-9
abundance: few
d_gene: NA
CDR3nt: TGTGCCAGCAGCCAACAAGACGATGAGCAGTTCTTC
CDR3aa: CASSQQDDEQFF

j_gene: TRBJ1-1
v_gene: TRBV14
abundance: few
d_gene: NA
CDR3nt: TGTGCCAGCAGCCAAGATTGGGGGGACACTGAAGCTTTCTTT
CDR3aa: CASSQDWGDTEAFF

j_gene: TRBJ2-7
v_gene: TRBV7-9
abundance: few
d_gene: TRBD2
CDR3nt: TGTGCCAGCAACCCCCGGACTAGCGTAGAGCAGTACTTC
CDR3aa: CASNPRTSVEQYF

j_gene: TRBJ2-3
v_gene: TRBV7-2
abundance: few
d_gene: NA
CDR3nt: TGTGCCAGCAGCTTAGGCCAGGGGAGCACAGATACGCAGTATTTT
CDR3aa: CASSLGQGSTDTQYF

j_gene: TRBJ1-2
v_gene: TRBV30
abundance: few
d_gene: NA
CDR3nt: TGTGCCTGGAGTGTACGCCTGTGGGGAGGCTACACCTTC
CDR3aa: CAWSVRLWGGYTF

j_gene: TRBJ1-4
v_gene: TRBV28
abundance: few
d_gene: NA
CDR3nt: TGTGCCAGCAGTTTGGCGGGGCACGCCACTAATGAAAAACTGTTTTTT
CDR3aa: CASSLAGHATNEKLFF

j_gene: TRBJ2-3
v_gene: TRBV6-4
abundance: NA
d_gene: NA
CDR3nt: TGTGCCAGCAGTGGGGTAGCTGGGGATACGCAGTATTTT
CDR3aa: CASSGVAGDTQYF

j_gene: TRBJ2-1
v_gene: TRBV6-5
abundance: few
d_gene: NA
CDR3nt: TGTGCCAGCAGTTACTCGCCAGGGTCCTACAATGAGCAGTTCTTC
CDR3aa: CASSYSPGSYNEQFF

j_gene: TRBJ2-4
v_gene: TRBV7-3
abundance: NA
d_gene: NA
CDR3nt: TGTGCCAGCAGTTTTAGTCTAGCCAAAAACATTCAGTACTTC
CDR3aa: CASSFSLAKNIQYF

j_gene: TRBJ2-3
v_gene: TRBV14
abundance: few
d_gene: NA
CDR3nt: TGTGCCAGCAGCCAACCCGCCACAGATACGCAGTATTTT
CDR3aa: CASSQPATDTQYF

j_gene: TRBJ2-5
v_gene: TRBV27
abundance: NA
d_gene: NA
CDR3nt: TGTGCCAGCAGTTTCGCGTTTTCGGAGACCCAGTACTTC
CDR3aa: CASSFAFSETQYF

j_gene: TRBJ2-7
v_gene: TRBV7-2
abundance: few
d_gene: TRBD1
CDR3nt: TGTGCCAGCAGCTCGAGGACAGGAGCCAAATACGAGCAGTACTTC
CDR3aa: CASSSRTGAKYEQYF

j_gene: TRBJ1-2
v_gene: TRBV18
abundance: few
d_gene: TRBD1
CDR3nt: TGTGCCAGCTCACCGGACAGGGTCAAATTCGATGGCTACACCTTC
CDR3aa: CASSPDRVKFDGYTF

j_gene: TRBJ2-2
v_gene: TRBV27
abundance: NA
d_gene: NA
CDR3nt: TGTGCCAGCACCTCTCCAGGGGACGCCACCGGGGAGCTGTTTTTT
CDR3aa: CASTSPGDATGELFF

j_gene: TRBJ2-5
v_gene: TRBV7-3
abundance: few
d_gene: TRBD2
CDR3nt: TGTGCCAGCAGCTTAATGGCTAGCGGGAGGGTTGGGACCCAGTACTTC
CDR3aa: CASSLMASGRVGTQYF

j_gene: TRBJ1-5
v_gene: TRBV4-1
abundance: many
d_gene: NA
CDR3nt: TGCGCCAGCAGCCAAGGGGGGAGTTATAGCAATCAGCCCCAGCATTTT
CDR3aa: CASSQGGSYSNQPQHF

j_gene: TRBJ1-1
v_gene: TRBV29-1
abundance: NA
d_gene: NA
CDR3nt: TGCAGCGCACCCTCGGGGGTGGACACTGAAGCTTTCTTT
CDR3aa: CSAPSGVDTEAFF

j_gene: TRBJ2-3
v_gene: TRBV6-1
abundance: few
d_gene: TRBD2
CDR3nt: TGTGCCATCAGTGAGGTCACTAGCGGAGGGGATACGCAGTATTTT
CDR3aa: CAISEVTSGGDTQYF

j_gene: TRBJ2-7
v_gene: TRBV6-5
abundance: NA
d_gene: TRBD2
CDR3nt: TGTGCCAGCAGTTACCAGAGCGGGAGATCCTACGAGCAGTACTTC
CDR3aa: CASSYQSGRSYEQYF

j_gene: TRBJ1-2
v_gene: TRBV5-4
abundance: NA
d_gene: TRBD1
CDR3nt: TGTGCCAGCAGCTTAGGCTGGACAGGGCTTGGCTACACCTTC
CDR3aa: CASSLGWTGLGYTF

j_gene: TRBJ2-7
v_gene: TRBV19
abundance: many
d_gene: TRBD1
CDR3nt: TGTGCCAGTAGCTGGGACAGGCACTCCTACGAGCAGTACTTC
CDR3aa: CASSWDRHSYEQYF

j_gene: TRBJ2-5
v_gene: TRBV5-1
abundance: NA
d_gene: NA
CDR3nt: TGCGCCAGCAGCTTGATTGATTACCAAGAGACCCAGTACTTC
CDR3aa: CASSLIDYQETQYF

j_gene: TRBJ2-7
v_gene: TRBV7-2
abundance: NA
d_gene: NA
CDR3nt: TGTGCCAGCAGCTCCCTCCGCACAGTTTACGAGCAGTACTTC
CDR3aa: CASSSLRTVYEQYF

j_gene: TRBJ2-5
v_gene: TRBV7-2
abundance: few
d_gene: NA
CDR3nt: TGTGCCAGCAGCTTACGGACGGTCCAAGAGACCCAGTACTTC
CDR3aa: CASSLRTVQETQYF

j_gene: TRBJ2-7
v_gene: TRBV15
abundance: NA
d_gene: NA
CDR3nt: TGTGCCACCAGCCCCCGACTAGGCCACGAGCAGTACTTC
CDR3aa: CATSPRLGHEQYF

j_gene: TRBJ2-3
v_gene: TRBV27
abundance: NA
d_gene: NA
CDR3nt: TGTGCCAGCAGTTTGTCGACCCTGAGCACAGATACGCAGTATTTT
CDR3aa: CASSLSTLSTDTQYF

j_gene: TRBJ2-2
v_gene: TRBV5-4
abundance: few
d_gene: TRBD1
CDR3nt: TGTGCCAGCAGCTTTGGACAGGGGGCGACCACCGGGGAGCTGTTTTTT
CDR3aa: CASSFGQGATTGELFF

j_gene: TRBJ1-1
v_gene: TRBV6-5
abundance: NA
d_gene: NA
CDR3nt: TGTGCCAGCCGCCCACAGGGTTTCACTGAAGCTTTCTTT
CDR3aa: CASRPQGFTEAFF

j_gene: TRBJ1-2
v_gene: TRBV7-9
abundance: few
d_gene: NA
CDR3nt: TGTGCCAGCAGCTTAGCGGGCAGGGACTATGGCTACACCTTC
CDR3aa: CASSLAGRDYGYTF

j_gene: TRBJ2-7
v_gene: TRBV4-1
abundance: NA
d_gene: NA
CDR3nt: TGCGCCAGCAGCCAGGGGATTTTCTCGCGAGAGCAGTACTTC
CDR3aa: CASSQGIFSREQYF

j_gene: TRBJ2-3
v_gene: TRBV10-3
abundance: few
d_gene: NA
CDR3nt: TGTGCCATCAGTGAGTCAGGGAAGGGCACAGATACGCAGTATTTT
CDR3aa: CAISESGKGTDTQYF

j_gene: TRBJ1-1
v_gene: TRBV7-7
abundance: NA
d_gene: NA
CDR3nt: TGTGCTAGCAGCCTCCTGCGAGATAACAACACTGAAGCTTTCTTT
CDR3aa: CASSLLRDNNTEAFF

j_gene: TRBJ2-1
v_gene: TRBV5-1
abundance: few
d_gene: TRBD1
CDR3nt: TGCGCCAGCAGCTTGCTCGGGACAGCTACCCCTGCTAGCTCCTACAATGAGCAGTTCTTC
CDR3aa: CASSLLGTATPASSYNEQFF